The rows below give T cell receptor beta chains drawn from one sample of a study of blood T cells in healthy people across ages. TCRdb re-called the 5' RACE reads with MiXCR, one entry per CDR3 protein. The table records approximately 730,000 distinct CDR3 sequences, 40% to 65% of them present only once. Input material: blood. The receptors shown here come from a man at least 80 years old in good health. The CDR3 runs from the conserved cysteine through the conserved F or W. Each record gives: D gene, J gene, V gene, clone size, CDR3 DNA, CDR3 protein. D genes are given only for firm matches. Clone size is not always given. Where it is, it says once, few, many or a class for expanded clones.

D: -
J: TRBJ2-3
V: TRBV6-1
size: -
DNA: TGTGCCAGCAGTGAGCAGGGGCTGGGAGATACGCAGTATTTT
CDR3: CASSEQGLGDTQYF

D: TRBD2
J: TRBJ2-1
V: TRBV18
size: -
DNA: TGTGCCAGCTCACCAAGGGAGACTAGCGCCTACAATGAGCAGTTCTTC
CDR3: CASSPRETSAYNEQFF

D: -
J: TRBJ1-2
V: TRBV10-3
size: -
DNA: TGTGCCATCAGTGAGTCCGTCAGCATCGGTACTGGCTACACCTTC
CDR3: CAISESVSIGTGYTF

D: -
J: TRBJ2-4
V: TRBV28
size: -
DNA: TGTGCCAGCAGCAGTCGTCGCGGACAGGAGGGCATTCAGTACTTC
CDR3: CASSSRRGQEGIQYF

D: -
J: TRBJ1-1
V: TRBV29-1
size: -
DNA: TGCAGCGGGACACAGAACACTGAAGCTTTCTTT
CDR3: CSGTQNTEAFF

D: TRBD1
J: TRBJ1-2
V: TRBV12-3/TRBV12-4
size: -
DNA: TGTGCCAGCAGTTTAAGTGGGACAGGGGGCGAGGGTTGGGGCTACACCTTC
CDR3: CASSLSGTGGEGWGYTF

D: -
J: TRBJ2-1
V: TRBV5-1
size: -
DNA: TGCGCCATCAGCTTGCGTAACAACAATGAGCAGTTCTTC
CDR3: CAISLRNNNEQFF

D: TRBD2
J: TRBJ2-3
V: TRBV7-2
size: -
DNA: TGTGCCAGCAGCTTAGTCGGGACTAGCGGGGCTACAGATACGCAGTATTTT
CDR3: CASSLVGTSGATDTQYF

D: TRBD1
J: TRBJ2-3
V: TRBV7-7
size: few
DNA: TGTGCTAGCAGCTTAGGCAGGACAGGGACCACAGATACGCAGTATTTT
CDR3: CASSLGRTGTTDTQYF

D: TRBD1
J: TRBJ2-1
V: TRBV24-1
size: few
DNA: TGTGCCACCAAGGGGACAGGTGCCAATGAGCAGTTCTTC
CDR3: CATKGTGANEQFF

D: -
J: TRBJ2-3
V: TRBV11-2
size: -
DNA: TGTGCCAGCAGCCCCTCCCAGGGATACGCGTATTTT
CDR3: CASSPSQGYAYF

D: TRBD2
J: TRBJ2-5
V: TRBV27
size: -
DNA: TGTGCCAGCAGTTTATTCGGGAGGGATCGGGAGACCCAGTACTTC
CDR3: CASSLFGRDRETQYF

D: TRBD1
J: TRBJ1-5
V: TRBV27
size: -
DNA: TGTGCCAGCAGGCCGGGACAGGGAAATCAGCCCCAGCATTTT
CDR3: CASRPGQGNQPQHF

D: TRBD2
J: TRBJ2-7
V: TRBV4-1
size: -
DNA: TGCGCCAGCAGCCAAGAGCTAGCGGGAGGGCTCTACGAGCAGTACTTC
CDR3: CASSQELAGGLYEQYF

D: TRBD1
J: TRBJ2-5
V: TRBV3-1
size: few
DNA: TGTGCCAGCAGCCTCACCGGGACAGGGTTAGAGACCCAGTACTTC
CDR3: CASSLTGTGLETQYF

D: -
J: TRBJ2-4
V: TRBV20-1
size: few
DNA: TGCAGTGCTGGTCCGCTAGCCAAAAACATTCAGTACTTC
CDR3: CSAGPLAKNIQYF

D: -
J: TRBJ2-7
V: TRBV20-1
size: once
DNA: TGCAGTGCTAGAGATACATCGCTTTCCTACGAGCAGTACTTC
CDR3: CSARDTSLSYEQYF

D: -
J: TRBJ1-6
V: TRBV6-6
size: -
DNA: TGTGCCAGCAGTTATGGGCTCCCTCGTAATTCACCCCTCCACTTT
CDR3: CASSYGLPRNSPLHF

D: -
J: TRBJ2-5
V: TRBV6-5
size: -
DNA: TGTGCCAGCAGTTACTCGGGACTCCAAGAGACCCAGTACTTC
CDR3: CASSYSGLQETQYF

D: -
J: TRBJ2-7
V: TRBV11-2
size: -
DNA: TGTGCCAGCAGCTTACGGCTATGGGACGGCTACGAGCAGTACTTC
CDR3: CASSLRLWDGYEQYF

D: TRBD1
J: TRBJ2-7
V: TRBV20-1
size: few
DNA: TGCAGTGCTCCGGACAGGGGGGCCTACGAGCAGTACTTC
CDR3: CSAPDRGAYEQYF

D: -
J: TRBJ2-1
V: TRBV20-1
size: -
DNA: TGCAGTGCTAGGGTCCCTTTGGGGCTCTACAATGAGCAGTTCTTC
CDR3: CSARVPLGLYNEQFF

D: -
J: TRBJ2-6
V: TRBV6-2/TRBV6-3
size: -
DNA: TGTGCCGGTTGGGGGCTTGGGGCCAACGTCCTGACTTTC
CDR3: CAGWGLGANVLTF

D: TRBD1
J: TRBJ2-1
V: TRBV3-1
size: -
DNA: TGTGCCAGCAGCTCATGGACAGGCTCCTACAATGAGCAGTTCTTC
CDR3: CASSSWTGSYNEQFF

D: -
J: TRBJ2-1
V: TRBV12-3/TRBV12-4
size: -
DNA: TGTGCCAGCAGTTTGGGGGCGGGAGTGGGGTACAATGAGCAGTTCTTC
CDR3: CASSLGAGVGYNEQFF

D: TRBD1
J: TRBJ2-1
V: TRBV10-3
size: few
DNA: TGTGCCACCGGACAGGGGTCCTACAATGAGCAGTTCTTC
CDR3: CATGQGSYNEQFF

D: -
J: TRBJ1-1
V: TRBV10-3
size: -
DNA: TGTGCCATCAGGCGCGGGTCGAACACTGAAGCTTTCTTT
CDR3: CAIRRGSNTEAFF

D: -
J: TRBJ2-5
V: TRBV24-1
size: few
DNA: TGTGCCACCAGTGATTACCGGGACAAGCAAGAGACCCAGTACTTC
CDR3: CATSDYRDKQETQYF

D: TRBD1
J: TRBJ2-7
V: TRBV5-6
size: -
DNA: TGTGCCAGCCATGGAAAAAGGGTGACAGGGGGGGCCTACGAGCAGTACTTC
CDR3: CASHGKRVTGGAYEQYF

D: -
J: TRBJ2-6
V: TRBV7-9
size: few
DNA: TGTGCCAGCAGCCTCGGGACGGCTGGGGCCAACGTCCTGACTTTC
CDR3: CASSLGTAGANVLTF

D: -
J: TRBJ2-5
V: TRBV7-2
size: -
DNA: TGTGCCAGCAGCTTACCTAGTTTGCATGAGCAGTACTTC
CDR3: CASSLPSLHEQYF

D: -
J: TRBJ2-5
V: TRBV9
size: -
DNA: TGTGCCAGCAGCGTAGGGACATACGGGACCCAGTACTTC
CDR3: CASSVGTYGTQYF

D: TRBD2
J: TRBJ2-7
V: TRBV29-1
size: -
DNA: TGCAGCGTGGGGGTCGCGGGGGGGCAGTACTTC
CDR3: CSVGVAGGQYF

D: -
J: TRBJ2-1
V: TRBV27
size: -
DNA: TGTGCCAGCACCGGGAACCCCTACAATGAGCAGTTCTTC
CDR3: CASTGNPYNEQFF

D: -
J: TRBJ2-7
V: TRBV5-1
size: -
DNA: TGCGCCAGCAGCTTGGCCGAACTTTCCTCCTACGAGCAGTACTTC
CDR3: CASSLAELSSYEQYF

D: TRBD1
J: TRBJ1-5
V: TRBV6-1
size: -
DNA: TGTGCCAGCACCGGGGACAGCCTTGGCAATCAGCCCCAGCATTTT
CDR3: CASTGDSLGNQPQHF